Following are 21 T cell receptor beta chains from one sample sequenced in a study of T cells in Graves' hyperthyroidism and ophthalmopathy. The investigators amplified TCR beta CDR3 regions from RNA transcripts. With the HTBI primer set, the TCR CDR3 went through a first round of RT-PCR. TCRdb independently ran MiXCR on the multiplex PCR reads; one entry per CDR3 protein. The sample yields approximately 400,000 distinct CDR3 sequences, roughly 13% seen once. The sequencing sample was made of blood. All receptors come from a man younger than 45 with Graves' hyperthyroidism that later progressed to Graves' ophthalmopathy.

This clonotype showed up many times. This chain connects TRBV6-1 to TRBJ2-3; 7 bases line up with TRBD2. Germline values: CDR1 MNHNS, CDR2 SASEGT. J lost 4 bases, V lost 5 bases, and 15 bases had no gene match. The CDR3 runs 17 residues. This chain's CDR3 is CASSYVPRTSDSDTQYF. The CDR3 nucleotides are TGTGCCAGCAGTTACGTTCCCCGGACTAGTGATTCAGATACGCAGTATTTT.

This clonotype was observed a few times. CDR3 DNA sequence: TGCGCCAGCAGCTTGGGGGCTAGCGGTAGCACAGATACGCAGTATTTT. Its protein product is CASSLGASGSTDTQYF. V usage is TRBV5-1 and J usage is TRBJ2-3, with 7 bases that match TRBD2. J was trimmed by 0 bases and V by 0 bases; bases with no gene match: 4. This CDR3 has 16 amino acids. In germline, CDR1 is SGHRS, CDR2 YFSETQ.

In DNA, the CDR3 is TGTGCCTGGAGGGTTGGTTTCGGGGAGCTGTTTTTT. Its translation is CAWRVGFGELFF. V is TRBV30 and J is TRBJ2-2; no clear D. This CDR3 contains 12 residues. CDR1 is GTSNPN, CDR2 SVGIG, per germline (reference sequence). V gave up 3 bases and J gave up 7 bases, with 9 bases separating them.

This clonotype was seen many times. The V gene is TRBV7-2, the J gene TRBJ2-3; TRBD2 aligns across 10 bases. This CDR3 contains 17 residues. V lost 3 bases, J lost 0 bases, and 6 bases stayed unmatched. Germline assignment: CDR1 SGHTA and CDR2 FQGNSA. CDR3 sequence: CASSLGSGGPSTDTQYF. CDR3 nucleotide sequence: TGTGCCAGCAGCTTGGGTAGCGGGGGGCCTAGCACAGATACGCAGTATTTT.

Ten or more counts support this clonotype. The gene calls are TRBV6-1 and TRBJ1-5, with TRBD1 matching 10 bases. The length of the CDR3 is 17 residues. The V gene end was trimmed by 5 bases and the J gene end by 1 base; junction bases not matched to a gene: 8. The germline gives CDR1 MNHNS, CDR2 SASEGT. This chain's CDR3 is CASSKDRGRISNQPQHF. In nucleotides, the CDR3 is TGTGCCAGCAGTAAGGACAGGGGGAGAATAAGCAATCAGCCCCAGCATTTT.

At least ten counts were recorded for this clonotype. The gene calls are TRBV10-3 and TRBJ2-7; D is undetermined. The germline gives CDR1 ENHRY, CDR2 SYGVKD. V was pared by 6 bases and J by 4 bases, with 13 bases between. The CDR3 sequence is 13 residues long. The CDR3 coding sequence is TGTGCCATCAGCTCCGGTGAATTGTACGAGCAGTACTTC. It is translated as CAISSGELYEQYF.

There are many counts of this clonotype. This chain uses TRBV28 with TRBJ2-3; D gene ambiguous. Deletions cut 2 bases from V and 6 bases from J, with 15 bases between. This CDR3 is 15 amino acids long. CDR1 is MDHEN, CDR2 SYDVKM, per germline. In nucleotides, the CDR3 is TGTGCCAGCAGTTTAGGTAGTACAGATGGTGATACGCAGTATTTT. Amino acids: CASSLGSTDGDTQYF.

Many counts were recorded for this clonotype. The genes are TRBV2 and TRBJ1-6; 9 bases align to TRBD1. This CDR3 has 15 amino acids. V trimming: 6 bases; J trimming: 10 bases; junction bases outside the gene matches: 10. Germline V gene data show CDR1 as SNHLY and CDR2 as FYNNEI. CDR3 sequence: CASSRRQGGRSPLHF. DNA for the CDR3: TGTGCCAGCAGCCGCCGACAGGGGGGAAGGTCACCCCTCCACTTT.

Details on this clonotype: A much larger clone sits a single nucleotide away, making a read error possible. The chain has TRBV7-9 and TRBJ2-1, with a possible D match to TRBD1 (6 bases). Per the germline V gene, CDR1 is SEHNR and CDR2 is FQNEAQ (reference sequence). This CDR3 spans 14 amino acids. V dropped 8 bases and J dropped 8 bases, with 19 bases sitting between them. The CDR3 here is CASRRQDRIDEQFF. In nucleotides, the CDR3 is TGTGCCAGCCGGAGGCAGGACAGAATAGATGAGCAGTTCTTC.

CDR3 sequence reads: CAISESTGGETQYF. Here the CDR3 DNA reads TGTGCCATCAGTGAGTCGACGGGGGGGGAGACCCAGTACTTC. This chain joins TRBV10-3 and TRBJ2-5; 8 bases agree with TRBD2. The V segment lost 0 bases and the J segment 5 bases; nucleotides outside the gene matches: 2. The CDR3 spans 14 residues. Germline V gene lookup returns CDR1 ENHRY and CDR2 SYGVKD.

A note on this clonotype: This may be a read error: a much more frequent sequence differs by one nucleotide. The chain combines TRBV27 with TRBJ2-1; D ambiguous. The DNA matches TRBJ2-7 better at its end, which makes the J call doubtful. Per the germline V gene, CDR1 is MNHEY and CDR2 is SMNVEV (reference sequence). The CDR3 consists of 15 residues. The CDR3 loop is CASSLRRQSYNEQYF. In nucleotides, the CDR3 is TGTGCCAGCAGTTTAAGGCGACAATCCTACAATGAGCAGTACTTC.

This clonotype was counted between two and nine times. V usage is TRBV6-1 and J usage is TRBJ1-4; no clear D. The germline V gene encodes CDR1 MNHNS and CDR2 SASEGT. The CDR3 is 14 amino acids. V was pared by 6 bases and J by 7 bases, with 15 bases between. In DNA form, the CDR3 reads TGTGCCAGCAGCGCCGGAGCCGAGGGTGAAAAACTGTTTTTT. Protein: CASSAGAEGEKLFF.

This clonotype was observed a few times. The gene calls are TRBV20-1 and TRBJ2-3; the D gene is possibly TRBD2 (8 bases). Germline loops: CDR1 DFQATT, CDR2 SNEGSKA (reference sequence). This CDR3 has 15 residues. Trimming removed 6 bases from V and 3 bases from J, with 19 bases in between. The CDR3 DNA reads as TGCAGTGCCCAGGGGGGACTAGGGAGGACAGATACGCAGTATTTT. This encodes CSAQGGLGRTDTQYF.

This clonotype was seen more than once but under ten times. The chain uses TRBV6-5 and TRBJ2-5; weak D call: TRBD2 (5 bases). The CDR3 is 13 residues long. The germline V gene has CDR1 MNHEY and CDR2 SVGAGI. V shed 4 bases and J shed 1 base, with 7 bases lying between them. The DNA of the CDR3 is TGTGCCAGCAGTTCGGGGATCCAAGAGACCCAGTACTTC. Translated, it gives CASSSGIQETQYF.

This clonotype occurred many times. The CDR3 reads CASSFGRGVNTEAFF. The CDR3 DNA follows: TGTGCCAGCAGCTTCGGACGGGGGGTAAACACTGAAGCTTTCTTT. V is TRBV7-9 and J is TRBJ1-1; D possibly corresponds to TRBD1 (5 bases). Germline V lookup: CDR1 SEHNR, CDR2 FQNEAQ (reference sequence). CDR3 size: 15 residues. V was clipped by 3 bases and J by 2 bases, with 13 bases between them.

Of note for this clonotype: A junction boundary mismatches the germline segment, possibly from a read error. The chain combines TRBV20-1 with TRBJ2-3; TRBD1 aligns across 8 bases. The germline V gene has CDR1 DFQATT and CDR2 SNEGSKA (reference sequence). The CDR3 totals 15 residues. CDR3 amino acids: CSAPLWTGFTDTQSF. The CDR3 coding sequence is TGCAGTGCTCCCCTTTGGACAGGGTTCACAGATACGCAGTCTTTT.

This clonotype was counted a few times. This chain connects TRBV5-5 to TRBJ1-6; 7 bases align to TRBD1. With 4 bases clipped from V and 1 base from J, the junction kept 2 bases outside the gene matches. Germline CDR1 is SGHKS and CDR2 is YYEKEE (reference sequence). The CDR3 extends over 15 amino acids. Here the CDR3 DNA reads TGTGCCAGCAGCAGGGGACAGTCCTATAATTCACCCCTCCACTTT. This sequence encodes CASSRGQSYNSPLHF.

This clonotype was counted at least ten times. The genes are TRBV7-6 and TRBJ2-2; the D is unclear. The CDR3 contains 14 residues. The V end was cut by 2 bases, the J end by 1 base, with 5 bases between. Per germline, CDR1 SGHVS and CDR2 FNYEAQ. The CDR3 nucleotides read TGTGCCAGCAGCTTATGGGAGAACACCGGGGAGCTGTTTTTT. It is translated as CASSLWENTGELFF.

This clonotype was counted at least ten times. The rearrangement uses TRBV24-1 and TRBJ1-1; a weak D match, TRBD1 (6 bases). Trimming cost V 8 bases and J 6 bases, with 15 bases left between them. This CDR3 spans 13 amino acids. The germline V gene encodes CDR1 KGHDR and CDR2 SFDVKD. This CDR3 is CATIPQGISEAFF. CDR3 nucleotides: TGTGCCACCATCCCCCAGGGGATCTCTGAAGCTTTCTTT.

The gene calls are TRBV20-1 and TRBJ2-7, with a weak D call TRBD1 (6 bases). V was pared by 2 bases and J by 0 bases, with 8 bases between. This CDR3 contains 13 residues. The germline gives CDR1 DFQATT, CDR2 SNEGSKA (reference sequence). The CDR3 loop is CSARRDNSYEQYF. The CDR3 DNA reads TGCAGTGCTAGACGGGACAACTCCTACGAGCAGTACTTC.

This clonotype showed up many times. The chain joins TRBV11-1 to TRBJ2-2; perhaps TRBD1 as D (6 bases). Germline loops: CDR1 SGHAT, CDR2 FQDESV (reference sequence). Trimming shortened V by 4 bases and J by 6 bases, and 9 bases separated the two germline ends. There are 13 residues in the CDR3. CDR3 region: CASSSQGSGELFF. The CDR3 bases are TGTGCCAGCAGCTCCCAGGGGTCCGGGGAGCTGTTTTTT.